What follows are 5 T cell receptor beta chains derived from one specimen sequenced in a study of cytomegalovirus exposure and HLA in healthy donors. Vbeta (60) and Jbeta (13) primers were used in the PCR. Here immunoSEQ multiplex PCR was the method, and the copy in TCRdb shows in-frame clones only, minus some. Its table records about 70,000 clones. Sequencing input: PBMCs. The receptors were sampled from a woman aged 25-40 years in good health and CMV-seronegative.

The chain employs TRBV2 and TRBJ1-2; 11 bases match TRBD1. V shed 4 bases and J 2 bases; nucleotides not matched to a gene: 6. The CDR3 spans 16 residues. Germline CDR1 is SNHLY and CDR2 is FYNNEI. Written as DNA, the CDR3 is TGTGCCAGCAGTGCCGGGACAGGGGGAGACAACTATGGCTACACCTTC. Protein product: CASSAGTGGDNYGYTF.

This rearrangement joins TRBV18 to TRBJ1-1; maybe TRBD1 (6 bases). The CDR3 is 14 amino acids. With 3 bases removed from V and 0 bases from J, the gap between germline ends came to 8 bases. The V gene's germline CDR1 is KGHSH and CDR2 LQKENI. DNA for the CDR3: TGTGCCAGCTCACCCCGGACAGTGAACACTGAAGCTTTCTTT. Translating it yields CASSPRTVNTEAFF.

The genes are TRBV5-1 and TRBJ1-1; D is possibly TRBD1 (6 bases). CDR1 and CDR2 (germline): SGHRS, YFSETQ. This CDR3 has 14 residues. V shed 4 bases and J shed 3 bases, with 13 bases lying between them. DNA of the CDR3: TGCGCCAGCAGCCTGCACAGGGTTGACACTGAAGCTTTCTTT. It specifies CASSLHRVDTEAFF. The entire variable domain, with the rest obtained from reference TRBV5-1 and TRBJ1-1, is as follows: KAGVTQTPRYLIKTRGQQVTLSCSPISGHRSVSWYQQTPGQGLQFLFEYFSETQRNKGNFPGRFSGRQFSNSRSEMNVSTLELGDSALYLCASSLHRVDTEAFFGQGTRLTVV.

The chain is built from TRBV7-2 and TRBJ1-3; the match to TRBD1 covers 9 bases. The length of the CDR3 is 15 residues. Trimming cost V 7 bases and J 2 bases; bases outside gene matches: 6. Germline values: CDR1 SGHTA, CDR2 FQGNSA. The DNA for the CDR3 is TGTGCCAGCACCGCGGACAGGGGAACTGGAAACACCATATATTTT. This encodes CASTADRGTGNTIYF.

CDR3 in DNA: TGTGCCAGCAGCTTGGGCAGATTGAACACTGAAGCTTTCTTT. It yields the protein CASSLGRLNTEAFF. V usage is TRBV5-6 and J usage is TRBJ1-1; D ambiguous. CDR1 is SGHDT and CDR2 is YYEEEE in the germline V gene. The CDR3 extends over 14 amino acids. Trimming cost V 0 bases and J 0 bases, with 6 bases left between them.